This T cell receptor (beta chain) is drawn from a study of response to subunit inactivated influenza vaccine. TCRdb re-analysed the RT-PCR reads in MiXCR, keeping a single row per CDR3 protein. The sample yields about 570,000 distinct CDR3 sequences, 11% seen once. This CDR3 region has 15 residues. Germline lookup yields CDR1 MNHNS and CDR2 SASEGT. Germline trimming cut 6 bases from V and 2 bases from J; bases unmatched to any gene: 4. The same sample was also studied in work on T cells expressing NK-cell markers. This second study notes: It was by 5'RACE template switching with UMIs that TCR beta cDNA was made. It was sorted CD3+CD56+NKG2C+, CD3+CD56+NKG2C- and CD3+CD56-NKG2C+ T cells that supplied the TCR beta repertoires. Sequencing covered eight donors, seven HCMV-seropositive and one seronegative. CD8+ T cells in 5 to 7 donors included dominant NKG2C+ clonotypes at roughly 1.0-7.5%. The study found these clonotypes also leading the CD3+CD56-NKG2C+ fraction in four donors.

This sequence joins TRBV6-1 and TRBJ2-1, with 10 bases matching TRBD2. The receptor comes from a man aged 50-59 years who received an inactivated influenza vaccine. This material consisted of PBMCs from blood, taken on the day of vaccination. CDR3: CASRVAGGAYNEQFF. The DNA of the CDR3 is TGTGCCAGCAGAGTAGCGGGGGGCGCCTACAATGAGCAGTTCTTC.